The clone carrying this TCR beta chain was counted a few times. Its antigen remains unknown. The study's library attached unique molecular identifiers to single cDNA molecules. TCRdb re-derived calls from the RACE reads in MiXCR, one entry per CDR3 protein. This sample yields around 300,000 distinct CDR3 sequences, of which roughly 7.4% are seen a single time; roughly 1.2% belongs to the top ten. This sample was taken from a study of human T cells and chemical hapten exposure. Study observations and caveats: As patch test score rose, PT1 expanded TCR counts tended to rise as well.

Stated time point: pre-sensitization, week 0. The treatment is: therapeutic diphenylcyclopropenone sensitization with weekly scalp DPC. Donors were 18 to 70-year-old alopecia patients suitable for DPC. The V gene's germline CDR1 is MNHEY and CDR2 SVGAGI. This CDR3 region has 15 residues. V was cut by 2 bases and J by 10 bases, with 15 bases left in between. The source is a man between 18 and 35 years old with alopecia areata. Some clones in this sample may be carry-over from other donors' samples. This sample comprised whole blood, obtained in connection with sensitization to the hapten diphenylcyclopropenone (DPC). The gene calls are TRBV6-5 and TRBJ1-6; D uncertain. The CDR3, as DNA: TGTGCCAGCAGTTACGACGGGGATCATCGGTCACCCCTCCACTTT. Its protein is CASSYDGDHRSPLHF.